Listed below are T cell receptor beta chains from one sample, sequenced in a study of Graves' ophthalmopathy and Graves' hyperthyroidism. TCRdb ran MiXCR on the multiplex PCR reads and lists one entry per CDR3 protein. Of 200,000 to 300,000 distinct CDR3 sequences listed, about 47% are singletons. Sequencing was done on a sample of peripheral blood. These receptors were obtained from an adult man with Graves' ophthalmopathy. Both conserved end residues are part of each CDR3. Each record gives: J gene, D gene, clone size, V gene, CDR3 DNA, CDR3 protein. D genes are given only for firm matches. Some rows mark clone size as missing; the rest say once, few, many or name a class of expanded clone.

>TRBJ2-2|TRBD1|-|TRBV2
TGTGCCAGCACCAGGACAGGGGGCAGCACCGGGGAGCTGTTTTTT
CASTRTGGSTGELFF
>TRBJ2-5|TRBD1|few|TRBV7-2
TGTGCCAGCAGCCCCCTGGGCTCACAGGGGGCCCAGTACTTC
CASSPLGSQGAQYF
>TRBJ2-7|-|few|TRBV20-1
TGCAGTGCTAGCCACGGAGGGACCTACGAGCAGTACTTC
CSASHGGTYEQYF
>TRBJ1-2|TRBD1|-|TRBV7-2
TGTGCCAGCAGCTTAGGAACAGGGGTGGGGGCTGGCTACACCTTC
CASSLGTGVGAGYTF
>TRBJ2-7|TRBD2|-|TRBV29-1
TGCAGCGTGAATAGCGGGAGTCGCGAGCAGTACTTC
CSVNSGSREQYF
>TRBJ2-5|-|once|TRBV5-6
TGTGCCAGCAGCTTGGTCCGGGGACAAGAGGCCCAGTACTTC
CASSLVRGQEAQYF
>TRBJ1-1|-|-|TRBV5-1
TGCGCCAGCAGCCACATCGAGGACACTGAAGCTTTCTTT
CASSHIEDTEAFF
>TRBJ2-7|-|-|TRBV7-3
TGTGCCAGCAGCCTGGGCCGTGAGTACGAGCAGTACTTC
CASSLGREYEQYF
>TRBJ1-1|TRBD1|once|TRBV7-2
TGTGCCAGCAGCCTGGGGACAGCGCCGTTGACTGAAGCTTTCTTT
CASSLGTAPLTEAFF
>TRBJ2-7|TRBD1|-|TRBV7-3
TGTGCCAGCAGCCATGGAAACAGGGGGCGATCCGAGCAGTACTTC
CASSHGNRGRSEQYF
>TRBJ2-7|TRBD1|-|TRBV6-6
TGTGCCAGCACCCACTGGGGACAGACCTACGAGCAGTACTTC
CASTHWGQTYEQYF
>TRBJ1-4|TRBD1|-|TRBV2
TGTGCCAGCAGTTGGACAGGGCTTAATGAAAAACTGTTTTTT
CASSWTGLNEKLFF
>TRBJ2-7|TRBD2|-|TRBV11-1
TGTGCCAGCAGCTTTGGATTACGGCTAGCGGGATTCTACGAGCAGTACTTC
CASSFGLRLAGFYEQYF
>TRBJ1-2|-|-|TRBV7-9
TGTGCCAGCAGCTTGGGGTGGGGGCTTGAGTTGAATGGCTACACCTTC
CASSLGWGLELNGYTF
>TRBJ2-7|-|-|TRBV12-3/TRBV12-4
TGTGCCAGCAGAAGGACAGCCAGCTCCTACGAGCAGTACTTC
CASRRTASSYEQYF
>TRBJ2-5|-|-|TRBV7-3
TGTGCCAGCACCGCCAGTGCGAACTTTCAAGAGACCCAGTACTTC
CASTASANFQETQYF
>TRBJ1-5|-|-|TRBV10-3
TGTGCCATCAGTGAGTCAGGGAGAGGACAGCCCCAGCATTTT
CAISESGRGQPQHF
>TRBJ2-5|-|-|TRBV10-3
TGTGCCATCAGTACAGGATCCCGGCAACAGACCCAGTACTTC
CAISTGSRQQTQYF
>TRBJ2-5|-|few|TRBV2
TGTGCCAGCAGTGAAGAGTGGAGCATACAAGAGACCCAGTACTTC
CASSEEWSIQETQYF
>TRBJ2-7|-|few|TRBV20-1
TGCAGTGCTACAGAAGGGACGGGAAGCTCCTACGAGCAGTACTTC
CSATEGTGSSYEQYF
>TRBJ1-2|TRBD1|-|TRBV20-1
TGCAGTGCTAGCGGGACAGGGGGCCCCGGCGCATATGGCTACACCTTC
CSASGTGGPGAYGYTF
>TRBJ2-5|TRBD2|-|TRBV19
TGTGCCAGTCACGGACTAGCGGGACAAGAGACCCAGTACTTC
CASHGLAGQETQYF
>TRBJ1-6|-|few|TRBV7-3
TGTGCCAGCAGCCTACGGCCGAGCTCCTATAATTCACCCCTCCACTTT
CASSLRPSSYNSPLHF
>TRBJ1-1|TRBD1|few|TRBV7-3
TGTGCCAGCAGCTCCGACAGGGGGCGGGATGAAGCTTTCTTT
CASSSDRGRDEAFF